This T cell receptor beta chain comes out of a study of T cell repertoires in cytomegalovirus infection. As for the study in general: Public TCR beta signatures provided an indication of both CMV infection and a matching HLA type. Study results and limitations: Individuals carrying CMV plus the relevant HLA were identified by cumulative frequency of public TCR beta families. Clonotypes of TCR beta that were HLA-C-restricted and CMV-specific dominated the ex vivo response.

To note about this clonotype: Its antigen is currently unknown.

TCRdb reprocessed the reads via MiXCR and lists one record per CDR3 protein. The sample carries 150,000 to 200,000 distinct CDR3 sequences, about an eighth recorded once. Germline V gene sequence: CDR1 SQVTM, CDR2 ANQGSEA. The CDR3 length is 12 residues. The J segment lost 4 bases and the V segment lost 6 bases, leaving 5 bases of the junction unmatched. Material for sequencing was PBMCs. This chain uses TRBV29-1 with TRBJ2-5, with 7 bases identical to TRBD1. The source of this sequence is a human donor in good health (CMV status not recorded). Some clones in this sample may be carry-over from other donors' samples. The CDR3 DNA reads as TGCAGCGTAGCACGACAGGGAGAGACCCAGTACTTC. It encodes CSVARQGETQYF. Using reference TRBV29-1 and TRBJ2-5 for the parts outside the CDR3, the full variable domain is SAVISQKPSRDICQRGTSLTIQCQVDSQVTMMFWYRQQPGQSLTLIATANQGSEATYESGFVIDKFPISRPNLTFSTLTVSNMSPEDSSIYLCSVARQGETQYFGPGTRLLVL.